This T cell receptor beta chain was captured in a study of cytomegalovirus exposure and HLA in healthy donors. General study results and limits: According to the study, 160 or so TCR beta chains were cytomegalovirus-associated. For most TCR beta V segments, an earlier analysis put the productive rate at about 87% or about 30% of the time. A later analysis showed HLA-associated TCR beta chains outstripping equally common others in clonal expansion. Reportedly, fewer N-insertions than the roughly 690-donor mean appeared in an Asian-associated ancestry cluster in a later analysis.

Germline CDR1 reads GTSNPN; CDR2 reads SVGIG (reference sequence). Trimming cost V 1 base and J 15 bases; bases outside gene matches: 10. The CDR3 spans 14 residues. As regards this clone: Its specificity is not known.

The study ran its PCR with 60 Vbeta and 13 Jbeta primers. TCRdb keeps only in-frame clones here, not all; method: immunoSEQ multiplex PCR. The table shows tens of thousands of clones, with over 55% occurring only once. This receptor was taken from a man aged 55 to 70 in good health and CMV-seropositive. The source material was PBMCs. The chain joins TRBV30 to TRBJ2-1, with 12 bases lining up with TRBD2. Written as DNA, the CDR3 is TGTGCCTGGAGTGAGACTAGCGGGAGAGAGTTGCGGTTCTTC. Residues: CAWSETSGRELRFF.